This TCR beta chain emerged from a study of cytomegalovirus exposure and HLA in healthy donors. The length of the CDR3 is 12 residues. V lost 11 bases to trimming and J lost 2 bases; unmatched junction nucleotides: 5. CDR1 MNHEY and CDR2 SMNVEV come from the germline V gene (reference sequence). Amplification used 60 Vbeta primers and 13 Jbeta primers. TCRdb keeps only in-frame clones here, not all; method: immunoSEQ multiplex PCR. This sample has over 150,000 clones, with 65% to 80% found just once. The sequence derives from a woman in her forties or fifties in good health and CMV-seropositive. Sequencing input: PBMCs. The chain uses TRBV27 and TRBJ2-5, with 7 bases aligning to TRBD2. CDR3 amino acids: CAGWGGQETQYF. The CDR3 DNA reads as TGTGCCGGGTGGGGGGGGCAAGAGACCCAGTACTTC.